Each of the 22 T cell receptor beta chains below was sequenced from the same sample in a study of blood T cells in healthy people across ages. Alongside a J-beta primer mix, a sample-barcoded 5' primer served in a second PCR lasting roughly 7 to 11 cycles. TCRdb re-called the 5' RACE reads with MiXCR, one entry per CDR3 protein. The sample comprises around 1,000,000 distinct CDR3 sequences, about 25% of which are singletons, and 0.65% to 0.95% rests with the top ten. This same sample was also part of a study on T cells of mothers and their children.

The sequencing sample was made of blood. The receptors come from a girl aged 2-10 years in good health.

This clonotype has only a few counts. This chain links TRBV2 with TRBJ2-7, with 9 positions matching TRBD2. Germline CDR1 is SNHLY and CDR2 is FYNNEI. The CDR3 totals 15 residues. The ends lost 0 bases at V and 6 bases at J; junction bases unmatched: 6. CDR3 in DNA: TGTGCCAGCAGTGAAGCGGGGGGACTAGCTAGCGAGCAGTACTTC. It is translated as CASSEAGGLASEQYF.

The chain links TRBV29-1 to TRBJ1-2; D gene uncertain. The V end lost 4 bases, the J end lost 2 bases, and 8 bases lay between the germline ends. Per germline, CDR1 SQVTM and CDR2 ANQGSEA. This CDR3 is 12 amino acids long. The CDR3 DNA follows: TGCAGCGTTGTGGTCAGGAACTATGGCTACACCTTC. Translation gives CSVVVRNYGYTF.

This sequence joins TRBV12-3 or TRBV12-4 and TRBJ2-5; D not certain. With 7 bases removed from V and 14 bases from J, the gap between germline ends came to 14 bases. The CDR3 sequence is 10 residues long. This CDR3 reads CASKESSAYF. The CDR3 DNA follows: TGTGCCAGCAAGGAATCGAGTGCTTACTTC.

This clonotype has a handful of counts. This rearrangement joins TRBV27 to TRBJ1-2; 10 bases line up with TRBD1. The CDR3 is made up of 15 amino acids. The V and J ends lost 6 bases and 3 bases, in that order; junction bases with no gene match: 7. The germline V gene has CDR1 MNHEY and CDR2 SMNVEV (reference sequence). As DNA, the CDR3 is TGTGCCAGCAGCCTCGTTGGACAGGGGGACTATGGCTACACCTTC. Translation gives CASSLVGQGDYGYTF.

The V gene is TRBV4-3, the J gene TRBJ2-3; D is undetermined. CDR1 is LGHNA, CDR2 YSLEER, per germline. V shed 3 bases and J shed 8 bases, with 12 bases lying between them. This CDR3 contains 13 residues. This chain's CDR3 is CASSQGLESTQYF. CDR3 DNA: TGCGCCAGCAGCCAGGGATTAGAAAGTACGCAGTATTTT.

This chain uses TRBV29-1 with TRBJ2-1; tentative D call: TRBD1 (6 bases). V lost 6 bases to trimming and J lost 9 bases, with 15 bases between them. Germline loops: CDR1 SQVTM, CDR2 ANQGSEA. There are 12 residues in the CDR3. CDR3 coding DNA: TGCAGCGTATATAAGGGGGTCGTTGAGCAGTTCTTC. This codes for CSVYKGVVEQFF.

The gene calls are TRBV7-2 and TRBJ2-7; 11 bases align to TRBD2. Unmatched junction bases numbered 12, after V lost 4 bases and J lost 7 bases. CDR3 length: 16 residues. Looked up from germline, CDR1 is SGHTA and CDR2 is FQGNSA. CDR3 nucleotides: TGTGCCAGCAGCTCCCACACTAGCGGGGGTCCAGGGGAGCAGTACTTC. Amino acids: CASSSHTSGGPGEQYF.

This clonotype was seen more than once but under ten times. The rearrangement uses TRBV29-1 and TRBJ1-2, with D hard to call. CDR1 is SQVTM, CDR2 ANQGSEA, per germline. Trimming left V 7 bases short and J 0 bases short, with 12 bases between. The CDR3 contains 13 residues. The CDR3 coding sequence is TGCAGCGCTGTCCTCACCCCTAACTATGGCTACACCTTC. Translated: CSAVLTPNYGYTF.

CDR3 region: CASSLRDRVYNEQFF. CDR3 in DNA: TGTGCCAGCAGCTTGCGGGACAGGGTATACAATGAGCAGTTCTTC. V usage is TRBV5-6 and J usage is TRBJ2-5, with 9 bases aligning to TRBD1. The end of the DNA fits TRBJ2-1 better, so the J call may be wrong. Germline-derived CDR1 and CDR2 are SGHDT and YYEEEE. This CDR3 is 15 amino acids long.

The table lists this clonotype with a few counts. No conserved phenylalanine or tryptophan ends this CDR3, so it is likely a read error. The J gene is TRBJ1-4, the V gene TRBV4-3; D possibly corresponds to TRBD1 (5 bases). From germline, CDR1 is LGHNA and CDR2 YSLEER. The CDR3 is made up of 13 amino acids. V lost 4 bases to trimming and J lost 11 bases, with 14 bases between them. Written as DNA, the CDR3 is TGCGCCAGCAGCCGAGATTCCGGGGCCAAACTGTTTCTT. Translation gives CASSRDSGAKLFL.

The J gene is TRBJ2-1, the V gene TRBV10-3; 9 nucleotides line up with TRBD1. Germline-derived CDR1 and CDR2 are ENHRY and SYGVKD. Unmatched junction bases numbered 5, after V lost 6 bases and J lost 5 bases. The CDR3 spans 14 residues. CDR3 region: CAISRQGVNNEQFF. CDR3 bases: TGTGCCATCAGCCGACAGGGGGTAAACAATGAGCAGTTCTTC.

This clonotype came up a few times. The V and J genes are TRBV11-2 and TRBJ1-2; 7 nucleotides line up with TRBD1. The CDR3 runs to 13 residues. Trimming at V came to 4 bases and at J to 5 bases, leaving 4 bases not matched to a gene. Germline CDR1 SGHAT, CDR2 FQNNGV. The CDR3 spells CASSSPQGYGYTF. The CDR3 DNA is TGTGCCAGCAGCTCGCCACAGGGGTATGGCTACACCTTC.

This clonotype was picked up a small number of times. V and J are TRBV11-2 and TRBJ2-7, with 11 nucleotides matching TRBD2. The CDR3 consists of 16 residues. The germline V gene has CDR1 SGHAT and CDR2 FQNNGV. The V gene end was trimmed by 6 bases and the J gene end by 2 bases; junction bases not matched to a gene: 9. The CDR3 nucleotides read TGTGCCAGCAGGAATCCCGGGACTAGCGGTACCTACGAGCAGTACTTC. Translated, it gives CASRNPGTSGTYEQYF.

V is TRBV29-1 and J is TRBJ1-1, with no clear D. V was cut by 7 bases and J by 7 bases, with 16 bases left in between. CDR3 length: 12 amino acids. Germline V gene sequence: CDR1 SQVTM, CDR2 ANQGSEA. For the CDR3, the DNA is TGCAGCGCCGAGGGATTGGGTGTTGAAGCTTTCTTT. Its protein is CSAEGLGVEAFF.

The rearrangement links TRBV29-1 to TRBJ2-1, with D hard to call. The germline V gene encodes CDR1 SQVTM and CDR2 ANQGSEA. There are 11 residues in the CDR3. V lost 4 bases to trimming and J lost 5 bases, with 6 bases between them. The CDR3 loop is CSVGRNNEQFF. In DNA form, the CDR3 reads TGCAGCGTTGGAAGAAACAATGAGCAGTTCTTC.

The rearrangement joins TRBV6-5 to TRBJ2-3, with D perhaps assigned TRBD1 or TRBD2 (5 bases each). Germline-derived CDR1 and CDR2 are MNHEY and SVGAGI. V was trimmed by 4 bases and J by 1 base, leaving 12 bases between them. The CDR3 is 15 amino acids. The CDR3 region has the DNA TGTGCCAGCAGTTGGTGGGACGGTGGCACAGATACGCAGTATTTT. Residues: CASSWWDGGTDTQYF.

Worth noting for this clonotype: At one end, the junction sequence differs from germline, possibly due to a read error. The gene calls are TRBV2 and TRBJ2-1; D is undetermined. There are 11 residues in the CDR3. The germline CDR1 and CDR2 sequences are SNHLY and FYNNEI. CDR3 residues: CATQKVDEQLF. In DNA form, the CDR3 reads TGTGCCACCCAAAAGGTCGATGAGCAGCTCTTC.

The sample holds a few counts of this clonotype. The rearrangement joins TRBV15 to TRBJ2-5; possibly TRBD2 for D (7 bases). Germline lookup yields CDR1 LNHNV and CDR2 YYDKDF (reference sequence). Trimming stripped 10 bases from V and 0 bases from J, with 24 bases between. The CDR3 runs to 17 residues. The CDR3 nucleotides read TGTGCCATCCCTATAGGGACTAACCAGGGGTACCAAGAGACCCAGTACTTC. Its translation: CAIPIGTNQGYQETQYF. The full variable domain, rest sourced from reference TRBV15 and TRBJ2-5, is DAMVIQNPRYQVTQFGKPVTLSCSQTLNHNVMYWYQQKSSQAPKLLFHYYDKDFNNEADTPDNFQSRRPNTSFCFLDIRSPGLGDTAMYLCAIPIGTNQGYQETQYFGPGTRLLVL.

CDR3 in DNA: TGTGCCAGCAGCGAGGATGGAGGGCCTAAAAACATTCAGTACTTC. Encoded protein: CASSEDGGPKNIQYF. The V call is TRBV9, the J call TRBJ2-4; D is possibly TRBD2 (6 bases). The CDR3 is 15 amino acids. Germline V gene lookup returns CDR1 SGDLS and CDR2 YYNGEE. Trimming stripped 3 bases from V and 4 bases from J, with 14 bases between.

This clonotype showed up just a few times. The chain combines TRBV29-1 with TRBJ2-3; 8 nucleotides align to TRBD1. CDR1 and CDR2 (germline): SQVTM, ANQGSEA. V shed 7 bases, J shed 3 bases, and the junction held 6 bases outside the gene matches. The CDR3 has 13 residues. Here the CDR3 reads CSALRQGTDTQYF. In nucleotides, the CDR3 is TGCAGCGCCCTTAGACAGGGGACAGATACGCAGTATTTT.

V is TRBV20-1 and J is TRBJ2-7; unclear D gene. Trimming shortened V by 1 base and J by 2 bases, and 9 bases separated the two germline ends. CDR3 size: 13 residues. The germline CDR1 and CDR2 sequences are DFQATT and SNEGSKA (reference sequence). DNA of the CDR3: TGCAGTGCTAGAGTATGGGGAACCTACGAGCAGTACTTC. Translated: CSARVWGTYEQYF.

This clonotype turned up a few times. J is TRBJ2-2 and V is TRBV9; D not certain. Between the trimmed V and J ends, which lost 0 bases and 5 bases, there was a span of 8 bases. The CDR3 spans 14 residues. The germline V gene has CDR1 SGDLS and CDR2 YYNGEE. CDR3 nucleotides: TGTGCCAGCAGCGTAGCTGTGGTTACCGGGGAGCTGTTTTTT. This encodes CASSVAVVTGELFF.